The clone carrying this T cell receptor beta chain was seen once. Its antigen remains unknown. The method was immunoSEQ multiplex PCR; TCRdb's version includes in-frame clones alone and lacks a portion of them. The repertoire holds over 85,000 clones, with approximately 94% as singletons. The donors were in the approximately 120-subject validation cohort; that cohort was separate from the approximately 670-subject first cohort. From germline, CDR1 is PRHDT and CDR2 FYEKMQ (reference sequence). This CDR3 spans 13 amino acids. Trimming removed 1 base at V and 4 bases at J, with 7 bases between. The data originate from a study of cytomegalovirus exposure and HLA in healthy donors. Study details: The 120 validation repertoires and the roughly 670 first-cohort repertoires shared a platform, a later analysis reported. General study points: First-cohort TCR clusters tended to co-occur in the approximately 110 validation repertoires, a later analysis found. The investigators catalogued 150 to 200 TCR beta chains as cytomegalovirus-associated.

V is TRBV13 and J is TRBJ1-1; weak D call: TRBD1 (6 bases). This receptor was taken from a woman aged 18-29 years in good health and CMV-seronegative. The sample taken for sequencing was PBMCs. CDR3 nucleotides: TGTGCCAGCAGCTTAGAAGGGGGCACTGAAGCTTTCTTT. It is translated as CASSLEGGTEAFF.